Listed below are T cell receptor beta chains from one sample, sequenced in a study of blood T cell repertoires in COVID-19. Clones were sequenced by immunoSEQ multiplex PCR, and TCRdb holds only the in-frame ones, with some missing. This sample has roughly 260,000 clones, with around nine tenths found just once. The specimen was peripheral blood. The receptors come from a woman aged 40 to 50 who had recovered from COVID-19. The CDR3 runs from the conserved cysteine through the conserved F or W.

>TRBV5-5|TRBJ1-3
CASSPDRGRGTNSGNTIYF
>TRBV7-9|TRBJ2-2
CASSFGGELFF
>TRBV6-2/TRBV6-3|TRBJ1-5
CASSRTGNNQPQHF
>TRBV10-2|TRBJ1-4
CASTKSATNEKLFF
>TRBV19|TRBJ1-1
CASSITIGFGGTEAFF
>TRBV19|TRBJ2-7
CASSTIRDSATYEQYF
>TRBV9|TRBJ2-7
CASSPQAGGSEQYF
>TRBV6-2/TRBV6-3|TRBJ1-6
CASSASEGGNSPLHF
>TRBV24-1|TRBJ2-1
CATSSIGTSGRYEQFF
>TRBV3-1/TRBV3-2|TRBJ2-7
CASSHLGQGLRYEQYF